A selection of T cell receptor beta chains follows, all from one sample in a study of T cell changes during pregnancy in multiple sclerosis. The protocol was immunoSEQ multiplex PCR, while the TCRdb copy is restricted to in-frame clones and leaves out a portion. The table includes 30,000 or so clones, just over 85% detected once. The sequenced sample was CD4+ T cells from peripheral blood mononuclear cells, obtained in the first trimester of pregnancy. These receptors were taken from a female donor in good health, enrolled as a control in a pregnancy study. Both conserved end residues are part of each CDR3. A D gene is named only where the DNA matches it firmly. Rows may omit the clone size; those that give it use once, few, many or a size class.

size	J	D	V	DNA	CDR3
NA	TRBJ1-2	TRBD1	TRBV19	TGTGCCAGTAGCTTGACCCGGGACAGCCCCTATGGCTACACCTTC	CASSLTRDSPYGYTF
NA	TRBJ1-5	NA	TRBV19	TGTGCCAGTAGTATACTAGATAGCAATCAGCCCCAGCATTTT	CASSILDSNQPQHF
NA	TRBJ1-1	NA	TRBV2	TGTGCCAGCAGTGCGGGCACTGAAGCTTTCTTT	CASSAGTEAFF
NA	TRBJ2-3	TRBD2	TRBV5-1	TGCGCCAGCAGCTTGGGTAGCGGGGGGGGATATAGCACAGATACGCAGTATTTT	CASSLGSGGGYSTDTQYF
NA	TRBJ1-5	TRBD1	TRBV18	TGTGCCAGCTCTCCTTCACAGACAGGGGATTCGCAGCCCCAGCATTTT	CASSPSQTGDSQPQHF
NA	TRBJ2-2	TRBD2	TRBV7-2	TGTGCCAGCAGCTTAGGGGTAGCGGGGGGGCGTGGCGGGGAGCTGTTTTTT	CASSLGVAGGRGGELFF
NA	TRBJ1-5	NA	TRBV30	TGTGCCTGGAGTTACGGGGGCAATCAGCCCCAGCATTTT	CAWSYGGNQPQHF
NA	TRBJ2-2	TRBD1	TRBV10-3	TGTGCAACCGGGGCAGGGGGCGAAAACGGGGAGCTGTTTTTT	CATGAGGENGELFF
NA	TRBJ2-5	NA	TRBV7-8	TGTGCCAGCAGCCAGAGGCTTTTAGGGGGCCAAGAGACCCAGTACTTC	CASSQRLLGGQETQYF
once	TRBJ1-6	TRBD1	TRBV6-6	TGTGCCAGCAGTCGCAACCCAGGGGGCGCGGGATCACCCCTCCACTTT	CASSRNPGGAGSPLHF
NA	TRBJ1-5	NA	TRBV7-2	TGTGCCAGCAGCTTAGTCACGAGGAGCAATCAGCCCCAGCATTTT	CASSLVTRSNQPQHF
NA	TRBJ2-1	NA	TRBV5-4	TGTGCCAGCAGCTTCGATCAGAATGAGCAGTTCTTC	CASSFDQNEQFF
NA	TRBJ1-1	NA	TRBV11-3	TGTGCCAGCAGCTTCTCAGGGGAGAACACTGAAGCTTTCTTT	CASSFSGENTEAFF
few	TRBJ1-2	NA	TRBV7-9	TGTGCCAGCAGCTTTTCAACAGAGAACTATGGCTACACCTTC	CASSFSTENYGYTF
NA	TRBJ1-6	TRBD1	TRBV10-3	TGTGCCATCAGTGAGTTTTCCAGGGGACAGGGGGATTCACCCCTCCACTTT	CAISEFSRGQGDSPLHF
NA	TRBJ2-3	TRBD2	TRBV11-2	TGTGCCAGCAGCTTAGTGACTTGGGGACTACAGTATTTT	CASSLVTWGLQYF
NA	TRBJ2-5	NA	TRBV15	TGTGCCACCAGCAGAGGCTCGGGAACCCTAGAGACCCAGTACTTC	CATSRGSGTLETQYF
NA	TRBJ2-7	TRBD1	TRBV5-1	TGCGCCAGCAGCCCAAGACAGGGGCCTGCCTACGAGCAGTACTTC	CASSPRQGPAYEQYF
NA	TRBJ1-3	NA	TRBV7-2	TGTGCCAGCAGCTTATCTCCGGGTTCCCCTGGAAACACCATATATTTT	CASSLSPGSPGNTIYF
few	TRBJ1-2	TRBD1	TRBV7-9	TGTGCCAGCAGCTTCGGACAGGGGAGGCCCTATGGCTACACCTTC	CASSFGQGRPYGYTF
NA	TRBJ1-2	TRBD1	TRBV7-9	TGTGCCAGCAGCGGCCGTGACAGGGGTAACTATGGCTACACCTTC	CASSGRDRGNYGYTF
NA	TRBJ2-3	TRBD2	TRBV5-4	TGTGCCAGCAGCGCCCGTAGCGGGGGGGACACAGATACGCAGTATTTT	CASSARSGGDTDTQYF
few	TRBJ1-2	TRBD1	TRBV16	TGTGCCAGCAGCCCCCCGACAGGGCCCAGCTATGGCTACACCTTC	CASSPPTGPSYGYTF
NA	TRBJ1-1	TRBD1	TRBV6-5	TGTGCCAGCAGTTACGACAGGGGCTCTGAAGCTTTCTTT	CASSYDRGSEAFF
NA	TRBJ2-2	NA	TRBV30	TGTGCCTGGAGTGTACAGAACCTGGGGGAGCTGTTTTTT	CAWSVQNLGELFF
once	TRBJ2-7	TRBD1	TRBV11-3	TGTGCCAGCAGCCCCGGGACAGGGGTTGGGGAGCAGTACTTC	CASSPGTGVGEQYF
NA	TRBJ2-3	TRBD1	TRBV15	TGTGCCACCAGCAGAGATGCGGGACAGGGGGCAGATACGCAGTATTTT	CATSRDAGQGADTQYF
NA	TRBJ2-1	TRBD2	TRBV6-6	TGTGCCAGCAGCGGACTAGTTAGCTCCTACAATGAGCAGTTCTTC	CASSGLVSSYNEQFF
NA	TRBJ1-2	TRBD1	TRBV9	TGTGCCAGCAGCGCCCGGACAGGGGATGCTGGCTACACCTTC	CASSARTGDAGYTF
NA	TRBJ1-1	TRBD1	TRBV2	TGTGCCAGCAGATTGGACAGGGAGGGGACTGAAGCTTTCTTT	CASRLDREGTEAFF
once	TRBJ1-1	NA	TRBV4-1	TGCGCCAGCAGCCAATTTACAGGGAGCGCGAGCACTGAAGCTTTCTTT	CASSQFTGSASTEAFF
NA	TRBJ1-2	TRBD1	TRBV7-2	TGTGCCAGCAGCGCCCACGGGACAGGGATCGGCTACACCTTC	CASSAHGTGIGYTF
NA	TRBJ2-3	TRBD2	TRBV9	TGTGCCAGCAGCGTTATTAGCGGGGGCCGCACAGATACGCAGTATTTT	CASSVISGGRTDTQYF
NA	TRBJ1-5	NA	TRBV5-1	TGCGCCAGCAGCTTGGAAGGGGGGGGCGGCAATCAGCCCCAGCATTTT	CASSLEGGGGNQPQHF
NA	TRBJ1-1	TRBD1	TRBV4-2	TGTGCCAGCAGCCAAGTCTACAGGGGGGACACTGAAGCTTTCTTT	CASSQVYRGDTEAFF
NA	TRBJ1-2	TRBD1	TRBV5-4	TGTGCCAGCAGTTCACAGGGGCAAGCTAACTATGGCTACACCTTC	CASSSQGQANYGYTF
NA	TRBJ2-7	TRBD1	TRBV13	TGTGCCAGCAGCTTAGAAGGGACAGGGGCCGAGCAGTACTTC	CASSLEGTGAEQYF
NA	TRBJ1-2	NA	TRBV2	TGTGCCAGCAGCGAAACACCTAACTATGGCTACACCTTC	CASSETPNYGYTF
NA	TRBJ2-3	NA	TRBV5-3	TGTGCCAGAAGCTTAGTTTCGAAAGGTGGGGCCCTCACAGATACGCAGTATTTT	CARSLVSKGGALTDTQYF
NA	TRBJ1-1	NA	TRBV7-2	TGTGCCAGCAGCTTAGGGTCAAGGGGGTCGGAAGCTTTCTTT	CASSLGSRGSEAFF
NA	TRBJ1-2	NA	TRBV30	TGTGCCTGGACCACAGGGAACTATGGCTACACCTTC	CAWTTGNYGYTF
NA	TRBJ2-3	NA	TRBV5-8	TGTGCCAGCAGCTTGGTGCGGGGTGTAGGCACAGATACGCAGTATTTT	CASSLVRGVGTDTQYF
NA	TRBJ1-1	TRBD1	TRBV9	TGTGCCAGCGGCCGGGCAGGGGGCACTGAAGCTTTCTTT	CASGRAGGTEAFF
NA	TRBJ1-4	TRBD1	TRBV7-2	TGTGCCAGCAGCTCTACGACAGGGGCTAATGAAAAACTGTTTTTT	CASSSTTGANEKLFF
once	TRBJ1-4	NA	TRBV2	TGTGCCAGCAGTGTTCAGGGGAGGGCTAATGAAAAACTGTTTTTT	CASSVQGRANEKLFF
NA	TRBJ1-1	TRBD1	TRBV19	TGTGCCAGTAGTGGAGACAGGGCTCGAGCTGAAGCTTTCTTT	CASSGDRARAEAFF
NA	TRBJ1-2	NA	TRBV30	TGTGCCTGGAGTGTACCGGGGGTGAACTATGGCTACACCTTC	CAWSVPGVNYGYTF
NA	TRBJ1-2	NA	TRBV7-9	TGTGCCAGCAGCTTAGCCGGCCGAGCGGGCTACACCTTC	CASSLAGRAGYTF